These 27 T cell receptor beta chains were all obtained from the same sample, sequenced in a study of cytomegalovirus exposure and HLA in healthy donors. A multiplex PCR was run with 60 Vbeta primers and 13 Jbeta primers. TCRdb keeps only in-frame clones here, not all; method: immunoSEQ multiplex PCR. The sample records about 77,000 clones, 78% being singletons. The sequencing input was PBMCs. Receptors originate from a man in his forties in good health and CMV-seronegative.

The chain combines TRBV5-4 with TRBJ2-3; no definite D call. The V gene's germline CDR1 is SGHNT and CDR2 YYREEE (reference sequence). This CDR3 has 14 residues. The V and J ends lost 3 bases and 3 bases respectively, with 11 bases between them. CDR3 loop: CASSSMSSTDTQYF. The DNA for the CDR3 is TGTGCCAGCAGCTCCATGTCCAGTACAGATACGCAGTATTTT.

J is TRBJ2-1 and V is TRBV10-3; D is perhaps TRBD1 (5 bases). The V and J ends lost 9 bases and 0 bases respectively, with 9 bases between them. Per the germline V gene, CDR1 is ENHRY and CDR2 is SYGVKD. The length of the CDR3 is 13 residues. CDR3 sequence: CAMQGDSYNEQFF. CDR3 bases: TGTGCCATGCAAGGGGACTCCTACAATGAGCAGTTCTTC.

This clone was found once. J is TRBJ2-7 and V is TRBV19; TRBD2 aligns across 10 bases. The CDR3 is 14 amino acids. Germline V gives CDR1 LNHDA, CDR2 SQIVND (reference sequence). Unmatched junction bases numbered 2, after V lost 3 bases and J lost 3 bases. The CDR3: CASSIRTSGYEQYF. The CDR3 DNA reads as TGTGCCAGTAGTATTCGGACTAGCGGCTACGAGCAGTACTTC. The full variable domain, completed using reference TRBV19 and TRBJ2-7, is DGGITQSPKYLFRKEGQNVTLSCEQNLNHDAMYWYRQDPGQGLRLIYYSQIVNDFQKGDIAEGYSVSREKKESFPLTVTSAQKNPTAFYLCASSIRTSGYEQYFGPGTRLTVT.

The rearrangement joins TRBV15 to TRBJ2-7, with D possibly being TRBD2 (6 bases). In germline, CDR1 is LNHNV, CDR2 YYDKDF (reference sequence). V gave up 8 bases and J gave up 0 bases, with 20 bases separating them. This CDR3 comprises 16 residues. CDR3 in amino acids: CATAGSAGETSYEQYF. DNA of the CDR3: TGTGCCACCGCCGGGAGCGCAGGCGAAACCTCCTACGAGCAGTACTTC.

The genes are TRBV30 and TRBJ1-3, with D perhaps matching TRBD1 (6 bases). The CDR3 extends over 18 amino acids. V was clipped by 2 bases and J by 7 bases, with 27 bases between them. Looked up from germline, CDR1 is GTSNPN and CDR2 is SVGIG (reference sequence). The CDR3 coding sequence is TGTGCCTGGAGTCCCGGGGATCGATGGGGGGGGCCGAGGAACACCATATATTTT. Translated: CAWSPGDRWGGPRNTIYF. Drawing the rest from reference TRBV30 and TRBJ1-3, the complete variable domain is SQTIHQWPATLVQPVGSPLSLECTVEGTSNPNLYWYRQAAGRGLQLLFYSVGIGQISSEVPQNLSASRPQDRQFILSSKKLLLSDSGFYLCAWSPGDRWGGPRNTIYFGEGSWLTVV.

This chain joins TRBV7-9 and TRBJ2-7; TRBD2 matches 12 bases. Germline values: CDR1 SEHNR, CDR2 FQNEAQ (reference sequence). This CDR3 is built from 15 residues. Trimming at V came to 3 bases and at J to 5 bases, leaving 5 bases not matched to a gene. The CDR3 sequence is CASSFTSGRRHEQYF. The CDR3 DNA sequence: TGTGCCAGCAGCTTTACTAGCGGGAGGCGCCACGAGCAGTACTTC. The variable domain in full, with the rest retrieved from reference TRBV7-9 and TRBJ2-7, is DTGVSQNPRHKITKRGQNVTFRCDPISEHNRLYWYRQTLGQGPEFLTYFQNEAQLEKSRLLSDRFSAERPKGSFSTLEIQRTEQGDSAMYLCASSFTSGRRHEQYFGPGTRLTVT.

This clone was counted a single time. The chain combines TRBV10-3 with TRBJ2-1, with 12 bases lining up with TRBD2. Germline values: CDR1 ENHRY, CDR2 SYGVKD. V lost 10 bases and J lost 6; bases outside the gene matches: 10. There are 15 residues in the CDR3. The chain's CDR3 is CATAGTSGQLNEQFF. Written as DNA, the CDR3 is TGTGCCACCGCGGGGACTAGCGGGCAACTCAATGAGCAGTTCTTC.

This clone was recorded a few times. This chain links TRBV9 with TRBJ2-5; D may be TRBD2 (7 bases). Trimming took 0 bases from V and 2 from J, leaving 14 bases between them. There are 16 residues in the CDR3. Germline V gene sequence: CDR1 SGDLS, CDR2 YYNGEE. The CDR3 DNA reads TGTGCCAGCAGCGTAGTAGGGGGAGGGCGGCAAGAGACCCAGTACTTC. It translates to CASSVVGGGRQETQYF.

The chain couples TRBV10-1 to TRBJ1-4; the match to TRBD1 covers 10 bases. The CDR3 is 12 residues long. Trimming removed 6 bases from V and 15 bases from J; junction bases left unmatched: 7. The germline V gene has CDR1 WNHNN and CDR2 SYGVQD (reference sequence). The CDR3 bases are TGCGCCAGCAGAAAGACAGGGGGCAATATGTTTTTT. This gives the protein CASRKTGGNMFF.

This chain joins TRBV10-3 and TRBJ2-2; D perhaps matches TRBD2 (5 bases). CDR1 and CDR2 (germline): ENHRY, SYGVKD. The CDR3 is 15 residues long. The V end lost 4 bases, the J end lost 4 bases, and 13 bases lay between the germline ends. CDR3 coding DNA: TGTGCCATCAGTGTAAGCGGTGAAGGCACCGGGGAGCTGTTTTTT. It codes for CAISVSGEGTGELFF.

Sample share makes this clone medium-sized (0.01 to 0.1%). The chain combines TRBV28 with TRBJ1-4; 7 bases are shared with TRBD1. CDR1 MDHEN and CDR2 SYDVKM come from the germline V gene. The CDR3 consists of 15 residues. Trimming at V came to 6 bases and at J to 6 bases, leaving 10 bases not matched to a gene. The CDR3 nucleotides read TGTGCCAGCAGGGAGACCGGGACAGTGGATGAAAAACTGTTTTTT. Translated: CASRETGTVDEKLFF.

V gene TRBV7-2 combines with J gene TRBJ2-1; 8 nucleotides align to TRBD2. The germline CDR1 and CDR2 sequences are SGHTA and FQGNSA. The V and J ends lost 4 bases and 3 bases, in that order; junction bases with no gene match: 5. The CDR3 is 15 amino acids. CDR3 nucleotide sequence: TGTGCCAGCAGCTCCGGACTAGCCTACTACAATGAGCAGTTCTTC. Amino acid sequence: CASSSGLAYYNEQFF. Drawing the rest from reference TRBV7-2 and TRBJ2-1, the complete variable domain is GAGVSQSPSNKVTEKGKDVELRCDPISGHTALYWYRQSLGQGLEFLIYFQGNSAPDKSGLPSDRFSAERTGGSVSTLTIQRTQQEDSAVYLCASSSGLAYYNEQFFGPGTRLTVL.

This clone occurred a few times. The chain joins TRBV10-3 to TRBJ1-5; TRBD1 matches 7 bases. Germline trimming cut 4 bases from V and 7 bases from J; bases unmatched to any gene: 7. There are 14 residues in the CDR3. Germline lookup yields CDR1 ENHRY and CDR2 SYGVKD. In DNA form, the CDR3 reads TGTGCCATCAGTGCGGGAACAGGGGCCCAGCCCCAGCATTTT. Translating gives CAISAGTGAQPQHF.

This rearrangement joins TRBV29-1 to TRBJ1-2; D uncertain. This CDR3 has 15 residues. Germline CDR1 is SQVTM and CDR2 is ANQGSEA. Deletions cut 4 bases from V and 7 bases from J, with 22 bases between. CDR3 loop: CSVGNDRRARGGYTF. The CDR3 region has the DNA TGCAGCGTTGGGAATGATAGGAGGGCCCGCGGTGGCTACACCTTC.

Only one count was recorded for this clone. V and J are TRBV11-2 and TRBJ2-5; a possible D gene is TRBD1 (6 bases). Germline-derived CDR1 and CDR2 are SGHAT and FQNNGV. CDR3 length: 17 residues. V dropped 6 bases and J dropped 4 bases, with 24 bases sitting between them. For the CDR3, the DNA is TGTGCCAGCAGTTATATCAGGGGATCCCCGGTTGGAGAGACCCAGTACTTC. Its protein product is CASSYIRGSPVGETQYF.

The chain joins TRBV5-8 to TRBJ1-4; D is unclear. The CDR3 covers 13 residues. The germline V and J ends were trimmed by 4 bases and 8 bases, with 12 bases remaining between them. Germline lookup yields CDR1 SGHTS and CDR2 YDEGEE. As DNA, the CDR3 is TGTGCCAGCAGCACCCGGTCGAGGGAAAAACTGTTTTTT. It is translated as CASSTRSREKLFF.

The V and J genes are TRBV7-2 and TRBJ2-1, with 7 bases aligning to TRBD2. V trimming: 2 bases; J trimming: 8 bases; junction bases outside the gene matches: 9. The CDR3 is 15 amino acids. CDR1 is SGHTA, CDR2 FQGNSA, per germline. The CDR3 region has the DNA TGTGCCAGCAGCTTAATGACGGCGGGAGTCCATGAGCAGTTCTTC. It yields the protein CASSLMTAGVHEQFF.

The chain is built from TRBV5-1 and TRBJ2-7; D is ambiguous. Germline V gene lookup returns CDR1 SGHRS and CDR2 YFSETQ. The CDR3 loop spans 13 amino acids. V lost 4 bases and J 4 bases, leaving 12 bases between the germline ends. CDR3 in DNA: TGCGCCAGCAGCCCCTTCGGTGGTTACGAGCAGTACTTC. Translating it yields CASSPFGGYEQYF.

V is TRBV7-9 and J is TRBJ2-7; 8 nucleotides line up with TRBD1. V trimming: 5 bases; J trimming: 2 bases; junction bases outside the gene matches: 8. CDR3 size: 15 residues. Looked up from germline, CDR1 is SEHNR and CDR2 is FQNEAQ (reference sequence). CDR3 in amino acids: CASSHRTGSTYEQYF. The CDR3 nucleotides are TGTGCCAGCAGCCACAGGACAGGGAGTACCTACGAGCAGTACTTC.

This clone showed up just a few times. J is TRBJ2-5 and V is TRBV30; 7 nucleotides line up with TRBD1. Near its end, the DNA agrees better with TRBJ2-7, so the J call may be wrong. The germline CDR1 and CDR2 sequences are GTSNPN and SVGIG (reference sequence). The CDR3 loop spans 14 amino acids. Here the CDR3 reads CAWRTQGQAYEQYF. The DNA for the CDR3 is TGTGCCTGGAGAACCCAAGGACAGGCCTACGAGCAGTACTTC.

This sequence joins TRBV7-2 and TRBJ2-7, with a possible D match to TRBD2 (6 bases). V lost 5 bases to trimming and J lost 0 bases, with 14 bases between them. The CDR3 totals 15 residues. Germline V gene sequence: CDR1 SGHTA, CDR2 FQGNSA. Here the CDR3 DNA reads TGTGCCAGCAGCCCGACCGCACTAGCCTCCTACGAGCAGTACTTC. As protein: CASSPTALASYEQYF.

V and J are TRBV7-9 and TRBJ2-7; D is perhaps TRBD1 (6 bases). Trimming stripped 4 bases from V and 1 base from J, with 11 bases between. Germline-derived CDR1 and CDR2 are SEHNR and FQNEAQ (reference sequence). There are 14 residues in the CDR3. This chain's CDR3 is CASSSQGQSYEQYF. The CDR3 nucleotides read TGTGCCAGCAGCTCCCAAGGACAGTCCTACGAGCAGTACTTC. Variable domain in full (rest from reference TRBV7-9 and TRBJ2-7): DTGVSQNPRHKITKRGQNVTFRCDPISEHNRLYWYRQTLGQGPEFLTYFQNEAQLEKSRLLSDRFSAERPKGSFSTLEIQRTEQGDSAMYLCASSSQGQSYEQYFGPGTRLTVT.

The gene calls are TRBV5-1 and TRBJ2-4, with D possibly TRBD2 on 6 matching bases. Between the trimmed V and J ends, which lost 0 bases and 5 bases, there was a span of 21 bases. The length of the CDR3 is 18 residues. Germline V CDR1 and CDR2: SGHRS, YFSETQ. For the CDR3, the DNA is TGCGCCAGCAGCTTGGTTGGAGCGGGCCCCCGTAGGGAAAACATTCAGTACTTC. It translates to CASSLVGAGPRRENIQYF.

On this clone: The junction shows a germline mismatch at one end, possibly a read error. V and J are TRBV6-6 and TRBJ1-3; maybe TRBD1 (5 bases). This CDR3 spans 12 amino acids. The V gene's germline CDR1 is MNHNY and CDR2 SVGAGI (reference sequence). CDR3 sequence reads: CASSFGRARVSF. For the CDR3, the DNA is TGTGCCAGCAGTTTCGGTCGGGCCAGGGTTAGTTTT.

The chain is built from TRBV9 and TRBJ2-3; the D is unclear. Germline V gives CDR1 SGDLS, CDR2 YYNGEE. The CDR3 is made up of 17 amino acids. The V end was cut by 0 bases, the J end by 5 bases, with 19 bases between. This CDR3 reads CASSVEAWARNGDTQYF. CDR3 sequence (DNA): TGTGCCAGCAGCGTAGAAGCATGGGCTCGGAACGGAGATACGCAGTATTTT.

For this clone: An end of the junction does not agree with germline; a read error may underlie this. The chain joins TRBV11-2 to TRBJ2-5, with 7 bases lining up with TRBD1. CDR1 and CDR2 from the germline V gene are SGHAT and FQNNGV. The CDR3 loop spans 15 amino acids. The CDR3 DNA sequence: TGTGCCAGCAGCTTAGAGCGGACAGGCCAAGGGACCCAGTACTTC. This codes for CASSLERTGQGTQYF. The full variable domain, in which reference TRBV11-2 and TRBJ2-5 provide the parts outside the CDR3, is EAGVAQSPRYKIIEKRQSVAFWCNPISGHATLYWYQQILGQGPKLLIQFQNNGVVDDSQLPKDRFSAERLKGVDSTLKIQPAKLEDSAVYLCASSLERTGQGTQYFGPGTRLLVL.

This clone appeared a few times. The gene calls are TRBV5-1 and TRBJ1-2; 8 nucleotides align to TRBD1. The CDR3 totals 15 residues. The germline V gene has CDR1 SGHRS and CDR2 YFSETQ. The V and J ends lost 0 bases and 0 bases, in that order; junction bases with no gene match: 1. CDR3 residues: CASSLAGQANYGYTF. CDR3 in DNA: TGCGCCAGCAGCTTGGCGGGACAGGCTAACTATGGCTACACCTTC.